This T cell receptor beta chain was sequenced during a study of blood T cell repertoires in COVID-19. Across the whole study: The United States, Italy and Spain supplied acute and convalescent COVID-19 samples. Sources were T cells, B-cell-depleted T cells, or PBMCs; the material itself was cDNA or gDNA.

Authors' analysis steps: The authors estimated nucleated cell counts from reference gene primer amplification. Profiling relied on immunoSEQ multiplex PCR, and the TCRdb table lists in-frame clones only, not all of them. That table furnishes V, J and clone size, whereas the DNA furnished D and trimming. The sample lists tens of thousands of clones, over 80% occurring once. This TCR was recovered from a woman between 50 and 59 years old in a cohort sampled during active COVID-19. The material sequenced was peripheral blood.

The CDR3 is CASSTGQGVYEQYF. The CDR3 bases are TGTGCCAGCAGCACCGGACAGGGTGTCTACGAGCAGTACTTC. The V gene is TRBV11-3, the J gene TRBJ2-7; the match to TRBD1 covers 8 bases. CDR1 SGHNT and CDR2 YENEEA come from the germline V gene. CDR3 length: 14 residues. V shed 5 bases, J shed 3 bases, and the junction held 6 bases outside the gene matches.